This T cell receptor (beta chain) was obtained from a study of blood T cell repertoires in COVID-19. Clones were read by immunoSEQ multiplex PCR, and TCRdb kept only the in-frame ones, dropping some. The sample includes a few hundred thousand clones, roughly 80% of them seen just once. CDR1 and CDR2 from the germline V gene are KGHSH and LQKENI. The CDR3 loop spans 14 amino acids. Trimming cost V 0 bases and J 1 base, with 7 bases left between them. This clone was observed once. Sequenced input: peripheral blood. This TCR was recovered from a human donor in a cohort sampled during active COVID-19. V and J are TRBV18 and TRBJ2-7, with no clear D. In DNA form, the CDR3 reads TGTGCCAGCTCACCACCCGGAGTTTCCTACGAGCAGTACTTC. Amino acids: CASSPPGVSYEQYF.